Detailed here is one T cell receptor (beta chain). In its sample, this clone was seen a few times. The antigen it recognizes is unknown. No per-base quality is available; no much larger clone lies one base away. The CDR3 numbers 15 residues from cysteine through phenylalanine. Just CDR3 DNA is preserved here, 45 bases in frame from base 1. Trimming at the junction amounts to 0 bases on V and 0 bases on J, and the germline ends lie 9 bases apart. Based on the germline V gene (reference sequence), the CDR1 and CDR2 sequences are GTSNPN and SVGIG. The sample originates from a study of blood T cell repertoires in COVID-19 (dated by TCRdb to about 2020). Notes on the research overall: Samples from collaborators originated in the United States, Italy and Spain and spanned both the acute and convalescent phases of COVID-19. Subjects who had been exposed to COVID-19, were actively infected with it, or had recovered from it provided the deeply sampled blood TCRbeta repertoires that made up the dataset. The samples were drawn from the first 160 participants of the ongoing ImmuneRACE study and from roughly 1,300 subjects provided by 6 global collaborators. The prospective study material was composed of cDNA or gDNA derived from T cells, B-cell-depleted T cells, or PBMCs. Where available, HLA class I and class II types were taken from metadata supplied by the sample provider and were not determined by assay-based typing. The repertoires were released in a freely available public database meant as a resource for research on the immune response to SARS-CoV-2. Nearly every sample came with metadata listing a de-identified subject ID, COVID-19 status, age in years and sex.

Beyond this particular receptor, the publication reports: The quantity of clinical and demographic metadata differed by source and by participant and was supplied without curation.

TCRbeta CDR3 regions were amplified from genomic DNA by means of the immunoSEQ Assay, a bias-controlled multiplex PCR. The authors' analysis ran thus. Nucleated cell counts per sample were estimated from amplification of reference gene primers within the assay. Sequence reads were collapsed and filtered to measure the absolute abundance of every unique TCRbeta CDR3 rearrangement. For each sample, productive Simpson clonality was calculated as the square root of Simpson's diversity index over productive rearrangements. TCRdb took over this immuneACCESS table, retaining in-frame rearrangements with V and J assigned. Such tables are incomplete; in checked studies, under half of the missing clones stem from an unresolved V gene, and the remainder is unexplained. That table gives V, J and clone size, and the DNA gave D and trimming. The table for this sample lists 240,000 or so clones; roughly 87% of them were counted only once. 6% to 9% of the sample lies in the top ten.

Another Seattle source contributed samples from volunteer blood donors who had recovered from COVID-19. The collaborating institutions used their own protocols to collect whole blood in K2EDTA tubes. Collaborator samples were shipped for TCRbeta analysis as frozen whole blood, isolated PBMCs, or DNA extracted from either sample type. The chain was built from TRBV30 and TRBJ1-3, with TRBD1 as a weak D call on 5 bases. The sequenced sample was peripheral blood. The TCR comes from a man aged 60 to 69 who had recovered from COVID-19. The nucleotides are TGTGCCTGGAGTGTACAGGACAACTCTGGAAACACCATATATTTT. Its translation is CAWSVQDNSGNTIYF. Beyond the CDR3, the reference TRBV30 and TRBJ1-3 genes provide the residues; the full variable domain reads: SQTIHQWPATLVQPVGSPLSLECTVEGTSNPNLYWYRQAAGRGLQLLFYSVGIGQISSEVPQNLSASRPQDRQFILSSKKLLLSDSGFYLCAWSVQDNSGNTIYFGEGSWLTVV.